One and the same sample provided the 32 T cell receptor beta chains below, sequenced in a study of T-cell reconstitution after alpha-beta-depleted transplantation in children (dated by TCRdb to between 2015 and 2016). In the paper's terms, the treatment or condition label means: allogeneic hematopoietic cell transplantation with graft depleted of TCRalphabeta T cells and CD19 B cells. The method behind the library was PCR. Sequencer: Illumina HiSeq 2500. TCR libraries were prepared with molecular barcoding, using unique molecular identifiers to normalize TCRbeta repertoire quantification. The raw public data were reprocessed by TCRdb itself: fastp quality trimming at Q25, MiXCR clonotype calling, in-frame beta chains only. Entries are consolidated by CDR3 protein sequence, retaining the most common genes and DNA. This sample lists 60,000 to 100,000 distinct CDR3 sequences; roughly 20% were detected once. 51% of the sample lies in the top ten.

The sequences come from PBMCs, mostly from graft donor cells, collected 360 days after TCRalphabeta/CD19-depleted stem cell transplant. These receptors all come from a male patient aged 2-10 years who had a stem cell transplant for acute lymphoblastic leukemia, so the T cells may come from the graft donor.

With regard to this clonotype: The germline gene is not matched at one end of the junction; a read error may be the cause. V and J are TRBV12-3 or TRBV12-4 and TRBJ1-2; D is ambiguous. The CDR3 extends over 13 amino acids. CDR3 DNA sequence: TGTGCCAGCAGTTTGGCGGTCTACTATGGCTTCACCTTC. This gives the protein CASSLAVYYGFTF.

In this sample, this clonotype turned up a few times. The chain carries TRBV27 and TRBJ2-5; 9 nucleotides agree with TRBD1. CDR3 length: 16 residues. Per germline, CDR1 MNHEY and CDR2 SMNVEV (reference sequence). The V segment lost 5 bases and the J segment 2 bases; nucleotides outside the gene matches: 9. Here the CDR3 reads CASSKLRTGAQETQYF. CDR3 sequence (DNA): TGTGCCAGCAGTAAGCTTCGGACAGGGGCTCAAGAGACCCAGTACTTC.

This clonotype occurred many times. J is TRBJ1-5 and V is TRBV12-3 or TRBV12-4; D perhaps matches TRBD1 (6 bases). CDR3 length equals 14 residues. V gave up 6 bases and J gave up 6 bases, with 15 bases separating them. The CDR3 DNA sequence: TGTGCCAGCAGCCCATCTCGGGGGCCTCAGCCCCAGCATTTT. It encodes CASSPSRGPQPQHF.

Here the CDR3 reads CASSQVQGLRYF. CDR3 bases: TGTGCCAGCAGCCAAGTACAGGGTCTCCGCTACTTC. The rearrangement joins TRBV3-1 to TRBJ2-4; weak D call: TRBD1 (6 bases). Trimming cost V 1 base and J 16 bases, with 14 bases left between them. The CDR3 has 12 amino acids. Germline V gene sequence: CDR1 LGHDT, CDR2 YNNKEL (reference sequence).

At least ten counts were recorded for this clonotype. V and J are TRBV5-1 and TRBJ2-3; D is undetermined. The CDR3 has 13 residues. Germline assignment: CDR1 SGHRS and CDR2 YFSETQ. V lost 1 base to trimming and J lost 6 bases, with 9 bases between them. The CDR3 sequence: CASSLSGDDTQYF. Here the CDR3 DNA reads TGCGCCAGCAGCTTGTCTGGGGATGATACGCAGTATTTT.

The sample holds a few counts of this clonotype. V gene TRBV12-3 or TRBV12-4 combines with J gene TRBJ2-7, with D maybe TRBD2 (5 bases). The CDR3 loop spans 14 amino acids. V lost 5 bases and J 4 bases, leaving 15 bases between the germline ends. CDR3 DNA sequence: TGTGCCAGCAGTACTCAACTAGTCCCATACGAGCAGTACTTC. Translation gives CASSTQLVPYEQYF.

This chain connects TRBV12-3 or TRBV12-4 to TRBJ1-2; possibly TRBD1 for D (5 bases). The CDR3 covers 12 residues. The V end was cut by 9 bases, the J end by 4 bases, with 12 bases between. The CDR3 coding sequence is TGTGCCAGTGCGGACACCGTCTATGGCTACACCTTC. Its translation: CASADTVYGYTF.

This clonotype was counted only a few times. J is TRBJ2-7 and V is TRBV18; no definite D call. Between the trimmed V and J ends, which lost 7 bases and 4 bases, there was a span of 11 bases. Germline CDR1 reads KGHSH; CDR2 reads LQKENI. The CDR3 is 12 amino acids. CDR3 DNA sequence: TGTGCCAGCTTCACATGGCGTTACGAGCAGTACTTC. Translation gives CASFTWRYEQYF. The variable domain in full, with the rest retrieved from reference TRBV18 and TRBJ2-7, is NAGVMQNPRHLVRRRGQEARLRCSPMKGHSHVYWYRQLPEEGLKFMVYLQKENIIDESGMPKERFSAEFPKEGPSILRIQQVVRGDSAAYFCASFTWRYEQYFGPGTRLTVT.

This chain connects TRBV7-6 to TRBJ2-7, with D perhaps matching TRBD1 (5 bases). Trimming took off 1 base at V and 3 bases at J, with 10 bases between the two ends. The CDR3 spans 14 residues. From germline, CDR1 is SGHVS and CDR2 FNYEAQ. In DNA form, the CDR3 reads TGTGCCAGCAGCTTAGGGTGGGGCGTCTACGAGCAGTACTTC. The encoded protein is CASSLGWGVYEQYF.

V and J are TRBV12-3 or TRBV12-4 and TRBJ1-1; possibly TRBD1 for D (5 bases). CDR3 length: 12 amino acids. Between the trimmed V and J ends, which lost 4 bases and 11 bases, there was a span of 14 bases. CDR3 coding DNA: TGTGCCAGCAGTTCCCCCCCAGGGAGGGCTTTCTTT. Translated: CASSSPPGRAFF.

The rearrangement links TRBV20-1 to TRBJ2-1; D remains ambiguous. CDR3 size: 12 residues. Looked up from germline, CDR1 is DFQATT and CDR2 is SNEGSKA (reference sequence). Between the trimmed V and J ends, which lost 2 bases and 6 bases, there was a span of 8 bases. Written as DNA, the CDR3 is TGCAGTGCTAGACGACCCCCCAATGAGCAGTTCTTC. Translating gives CSARRPPNEQFF.

The chain links TRBV6-5 to TRBJ1-1; 10 bases map to TRBD1. Germline lookup yields CDR1 MNHEY and CDR2 SVGAGI. J lost 6 bases, V lost 6 bases, and 7 bases had no gene match. CDR3 length: 14 residues. For the CDR3, the DNA is TGTGCCAGCAGCTACCGACAGGGGGCGTCTGAAGCTTTCTTT. Its translation is CASSYRQGASEAFF.

The rearrangement links TRBV29-1 to TRBJ2-5; D unclear. With 4 bases removed from V and 5 bases from J, the gap between germline ends came to 11 bases. The CDR3 runs 12 residues. The germline V gene encodes CDR1 SQVTM and CDR2 ANQGSEA. The CDR3 is CSVAAGLETQYF. In DNA form, the CDR3 reads TGCAGCGTTGCAGCCGGGCTTGAGACCCAGTACTTC.

This chain links TRBV20-1 with TRBJ2-3; no firm D call. V lost 3 bases and J lost 2, with 6 bases in between. The CDR3 totals 12 residues. Germline CDR1 and CDR2: DFQATT and SNEGSKA (reference sequence). The CDR3 bases are TGCAGTGCTAGGGCCATCACAGATACGCAGTATTTT. This encodes CSARAITDTQYF.

This clonotype was counted many times. This sequence joins TRBV10-3 and TRBJ2-1; 12 nucleotides line up with TRBD2. Trimming removed 3 bases from V and 8 bases from J; junction bases left unmatched: 5. Per the germline V gene, CDR1 is ENHRY and CDR2 is SYGVKD. The CDR3 runs 15 residues. Here the CDR3 reads CAISDLAGGPDEQFF. In DNA, the CDR3 is TGTGCCATCAGTGACCTAGCGGGAGGGCCGGATGAGCAGTTCTTC.

This clonotype occurred many times. V gene TRBV2 combines with J gene TRBJ2-5; TRBD2 might be the D (5 bases). From germline, CDR1 is SNHLY and CDR2 FYNNEI. CDR3 size: 12 residues. The V gene lost 8 bases and the J gene lost 4 bases, with 11 bases spanning the gap. CDR3 amino acids: CASRFGGETQYF. The CDR3 DNA follows: TGTGCCAGCCGTTTTGGAGGAGAGACCCAGTACTTC.

This clonotype came up a few times. V gene TRBV6-1 combines with J gene TRBJ1-5, with 9 bases identical to TRBD1. The V gene end was trimmed by 3 bases and the J gene end by 5 bases; junction bases not matched to a gene: 2. The CDR3 covers 14 residues. Germline V gene sequence: CDR1 MNHNS, CDR2 SASEGT. CDR3 sequence (DNA): TGTGCCAGCAGTGAGGACAGGGGTTATCAGCCCCAGCATTTT. It is translated as CASSEDRGYQPQHF.

Only a few counts were recorded for this clonotype. J is TRBJ1-5 and V is TRBV7-8; TRBD1 agrees at 7 bases. This CDR3 has 17 residues. CDR1 SGHVS and CDR2 FQNEAQ come from the germline V gene. J lost 1 base, V lost 4 bases, and 10 bases had no gene match. The CDR3 loop reads CASSSTKQGQSNQPQHF. The CDR3 DNA follows: TGTGCCAGCAGCTCGACCAAACAGGGACAGAGCAATCAGCCCCAGCATTTT.

In this sample, this clonotype turned up a few times. V gene TRBV7-9 combines with J gene TRBJ2-5; possibly TRBD2 for D (7 bases). The germline V gene has CDR1 SEHNR and CDR2 FQNEAQ (reference sequence). Deletions cut 3 bases from V and 2 bases from J, with 13 bases between. The CDR3 spans 15 residues. The CDR3 nucleotides read TGTGCCAGCAGCTTTGGGGGGGCCCTGCAAGAGACCCAGTACTTC. This sequence encodes CASSFGGALQETQYF.

V gene TRBV12-3 or TRBV12-4 combines with J gene TRBJ2-2; D perhaps matches TRBD1 (5 bases). V was pared by 7 bases and J by 6 bases, with 9 bases between. This CDR3 has 12 amino acids. The CDR3 nucleotides are TGTGCCAGCAACCTAGGGGCCGGGGAGCTGTTTTTT. This translates into CASNLGAGELFF.

The rearrangement links TRBV6-1 to TRBJ2-7, with 9 bases aligning to TRBD1. Germline CDR1 reads MNHNS; CDR2 reads SASEGT. The CDR3 is 14 residues long. V lost 8 bases to trimming and J lost 9 bases; unmatched junction nucleotides: 14. The CDR3 loop is CASRRDRVTLGQYF. CDR3 bases: TGTGCCAGCCGCCGGGACAGGGTGACCTTGGGGCAGTACTTC.

This clonotype was recorded a few times. V is TRBV5-5 and J is TRBJ2-1; 8 bases align to TRBD2. Germline loops: CDR1 SGHKS, CDR2 YYEKEE (reference sequence). V lost 2 bases, J lost 3 bases, and 4 bases stayed unmatched. This CDR3 contains 15 residues. CDR3 in DNA: TGTGCCAGCAGCTTTGTAGCGGGACTCTACAATGAGCAGTTCTTC. Protein sequence: CASSFVAGLYNEQFF.

The rearrangement uses TRBV5-1 and TRBJ2-7, with 9 bases that match TRBD2. The CDR3 has 16 amino acids. CDR1 and CDR2 (germline): SGHRS, YFSETQ. V dropped 0 bases and J dropped 7; count of bases not matched to a gene: 11. In nucleotides, the CDR3 is TGCGCCAGCAGCTTGGGGTCGGCTAGCGGGAAGTGGGAGCAGTACTTC. Its translation: CASSLGSASGKWEQYF.

The chain employs TRBV5-5 and TRBJ1-6; the match to TRBD1 covers 7 bases. Losses at the gene ends were 2 bases for V and 8 bases for J; bases not matched to a gene: 7. This CDR3 is 15 amino acids long. The germline CDR1 and CDR2 sequences are SGHKS and YYEKEE (reference sequence). The CDR3 DNA follows: TGTGCCAGCAGCTTACAGGGACAGACCTATTCACCCCTCCACTTT. It encodes CASSLQGQTYSPLHF.

A few counts support this clonotype. The rearrangement joins TRBV4-1 to TRBJ2-7; 11 positions match TRBD1. CDR3 length: 15 amino acids. The J segment lost 3 bases and the V segment lost 1 base, leaving 2 bases of the junction unmatched. Germline CDR1 reads MGHRA; CDR2 reads YSYEKL. The chain's CDR3 is CASSQVGTGGYEQYF. As DNA, the CDR3 is TGCGCCAGCAGCCAAGTCGGGACAGGGGGCTACGAGCAGTACTTC.

The chain uses TRBV5-6 and TRBJ1-1, with 7 nucleotides matching TRBD1. This CDR3 contains 13 residues. The V gene's germline CDR1 is SGHDT and CDR2 YYEEEE. The J segment lost 1 base and the V segment lost 4 bases, leaving 1 base of the junction unmatched. As DNA, the CDR3 is TGTGCCAGCAGCAGGGACAGGAACACTGAAGCTTTCTTT. This encodes CASSRDRNTEAFF. Full variable domain (rest looked up from reference TRBV5-6 and TRBJ1-1): DAGVTQSPTHLIKTRGQQVTLRCSPKSGHDTVSWYQQALGQGPQFIFQYYEEEERQRGNFPDRFSGHQFPNYSSELNVNALLLGDSALYLCASSRDRNTEAFFGQGTRLTVV.

J is TRBJ2-2 and V is TRBV7-9; D is perhaps TRBD2 (5 bases). There are 15 residues in the CDR3. Per germline, CDR1 SEHNR and CDR2 FQNEAQ (reference sequence). Trimming removed 5 bases from V and 2 bases from J, with 12 bases in between. In DNA, the CDR3 is TGTGCCAGCAGCCTCTCCGGGATAAACACCGGGGAGCTGTTTTTT. Protein: CASSLSGINTGELFF.

This clonotype was observed many times. The chain is built from TRBV29-1 and TRBJ1-1; the D is unclear. Germline loops: CDR1 SQVTM, CDR2 ANQGSEA. V lost 7 bases and J lost 0, with 12 bases in between. The CDR3 runs 13 residues. The CDR3: CSGIRSMNTEAFF. CDR3 nucleotides: TGCAGCGGGATCAGGAGCATGAACACTGAAGCTTTCTTT.

This clonotype has just a few counts. The chain combines TRBV12-3 or TRBV12-4 with TRBJ2-1, with TRBD2 matching over 7 bases. The CDR3 length is 17 residues. The J segment lost 0 bases and the V segment lost 3 bases, leaving 8 bases of the junction unmatched. The CDR3 DNA follows: TGTGCCAGCAGTTTTCCCCTCGGGGGGAGCTCCTACAATGAGCAGTTCTTC. This translates into CASSFPLGGSSYNEQFF.

The genes are TRBV29-1 and TRBJ2-7, with 13 bases lining up with TRBD2. V was clipped by 6 bases and J by 3 bases; unmatched bases: 5. The CDR3 is 14 residues long. The V gene's germline CDR1 is SQVTM and CDR2 ANQGSEA. The CDR3 DNA reads as TGCAGCGTGAGGACTAGCGGGAGAGGCTACGAGCAGTACTTC. Its translation: CSVRTSGRGYEQYF.

The chain is built from TRBV5-1 and TRBJ2-7, with 11 bases aligning to TRBD2. CDR3 length: 19 residues. V shed 3 bases and J 2 bases; nucleotides not matched to a gene: 16. Germline CDR1 and CDR2: SGHRS and YFSETQ. CDR3 protein: CASSSRTGLAGGGTYEQYF. CDR3 bases: TGCGCCAGCAGCTCGCGGACAGGCCTAGCGGGAGGAGGCACCTACGAGCAGTACTTC.

The rearrangement links TRBV9 to TRBJ2-5; D tentatively reads TRBD1 or TRBD2 (5 bases each). V gave up 3 bases and J gave up 9 bases, with 12 bases separating them. Germline CDR1 SGDLS, CDR2 YYNGEE. The CDR3 runs 12 residues. The CDR3: CASSDTLGPQYF. The CDR3 DNA follows: TGTGCCAGCAGCGACACCTTGGGACCCCAGTACTTC.